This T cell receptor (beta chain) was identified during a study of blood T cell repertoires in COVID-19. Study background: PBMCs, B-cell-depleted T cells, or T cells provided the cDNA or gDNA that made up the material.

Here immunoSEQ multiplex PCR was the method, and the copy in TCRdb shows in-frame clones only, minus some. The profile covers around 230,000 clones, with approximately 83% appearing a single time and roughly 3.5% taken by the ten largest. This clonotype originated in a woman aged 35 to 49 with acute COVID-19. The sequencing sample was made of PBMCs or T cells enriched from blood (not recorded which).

The CDR3 DNA reads TGTGCCAGCAGCTTAGCGGGATGGGGGAACACTGAAGCTTTCTTT. It encodes CASSLAGWGNTEAFF. This chain connects TRBV11-3 to TRBJ1-1; D is uncertain. This CDR3 contains 15 residues. The ends were cut back, 1 base at V and 1 base at J, with 10 bases in the middle. CDR1 SGHNT and CDR2 YENEEA come from the germline V gene. Full variable domain (outside the CDR3, taken from reference TRBV11-3 and TRBJ1-1): EAGVVQSPRYKIIEKKQPVAFWCNPISGHNTLYWYLQNLGQGPELLIRYENEEAVDDSQLPKDRFSAERLKGVDSTLKIQPAELGDSAVYLCASSLAGWGNTEAFFGQGTRLTVV.